This T cell receptor beta chain was retrieved from a study of cytomegalovirus exposure and HLA in healthy donors. Note on this clone: Its antigen is still unknown.

Study outcomes and limitations: In vitro data verified a few CMV-associated chains as specific for CMV antigens.

Germline trimming cut 3 bases from V and 0 bases from J; bases unmatched to any gene: 7. Germline V gene data show CDR1 as GTSNPN and CDR2 as SVGIG (reference sequence). This CDR3 is built from 16 residues. Here immunoSEQ multiplex PCR was the method, and the copy in TCRdb shows in-frame clones only, minus some. The sample has more than 100,000 clones, roughly 86% seen once. Sequencing was done on a sample of PBMCs. This TCR derives from a man younger than 40 in good health and CMV-seronegative. This rearrangement joins TRBV30 to TRBJ2-3, with 9 bases lining up with TRBD2. CDR3 protein: CAWRASTSGSTDTQYF. The CDR3 nucleotides read TGTGCCTGGAGGGCCTCCACTAGCGGGAGCACAGATACGCAGTATTTT.